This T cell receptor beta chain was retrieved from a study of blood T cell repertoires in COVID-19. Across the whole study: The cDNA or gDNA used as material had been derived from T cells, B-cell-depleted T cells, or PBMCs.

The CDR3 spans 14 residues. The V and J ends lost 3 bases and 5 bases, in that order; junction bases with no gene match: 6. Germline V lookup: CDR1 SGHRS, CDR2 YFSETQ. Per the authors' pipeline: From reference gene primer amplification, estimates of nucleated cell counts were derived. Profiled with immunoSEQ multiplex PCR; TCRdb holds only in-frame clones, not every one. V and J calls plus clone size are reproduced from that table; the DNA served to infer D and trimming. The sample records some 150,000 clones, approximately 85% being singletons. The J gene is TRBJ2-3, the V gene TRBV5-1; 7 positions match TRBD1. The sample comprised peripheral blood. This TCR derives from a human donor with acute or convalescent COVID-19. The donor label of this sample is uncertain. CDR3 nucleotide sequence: TGCGCCAGCAGCTACCAGACAGGGATAGATACGCAGTATTTT. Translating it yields CASSYQTGIDTQYF.